This T cell receptor beta chain came from a study of cytomegalovirus exposure and HLA in healthy donors (dated by TCRdb to about 2017). Study-level background: An earlier analysis of under 600 of the donors reported 250 to 300 Gb of sequence data and roughly 100 million unique TCR beta sequences from about 180 million T cells. The study combined high-throughput TCR immunosequencing, statistical association of individual TCRs with disease status, and machine learning to predict cytomegalovirus infection status. An early release that covered several hundred HLA-typed donors contained about 300 gigabases of sequencing data and 85 million to 100 million unique TCR sequences. To decide whether each TCR beta V gene segment behaved as functional or pseudogenic, an earlier analysis of over 500 of the donors relied on high-throughput TCR beta sequencing. In addition to the first cohort of roughly 700 subjects, a separate validation cohort of some 120 different subjects was used. HLA typing covered class I and class II loci at four-digit resolution. A later genetic analysis took genome-wide SNP genotypes for about 55% of the 666 donors and used that subset as a discovery cohort. Roughly 5 DR-DQ haplotypes were handled as single units for association and clustering, since linkage in the cohort was strong. Typing coverage differed by locus: A, B, C, DRB1 and DQB1 were typed in roughly 620-630 donors, DQA1 in about 550, DPA1 in 600 to 610, and DPB1 in around 490. Rather than using new phenotypic data, the later analysis identified candidate immune exposures from TCR beta sequences and from how often those sequences occurred across donors. Every repertoire in the discovery cohort had been generated on one and the same sequencing platform. Donor age, sex, ethnicity and CMV serostatus were compiled together with the repertoire data. The study used immunosequencing to profile the T cell repertoires of approximately 650 subjects and linked those repertoires to cytomegalovirus serostatus. On average, 235,054 unique TCR beta nucleotide sequences were sequenced per donor among roughly 430 genotyped donors of the cohort, with about 19% of those sequences being non-productive. The aim of the study was to test whether cataloging public T cell receptors could identify signatures of past pathogen exposure. To study patterns of TCR occurrence, a later analysis re-analyzed previously published TCR beta repertoires from several hundred donors and added high-resolution HLA genotyping. Among the approximately 400 genotyped donors, 81% belonged to the genetic ancestry cluster associated with self-reported Caucasian donors.

Study-wide conclusions, independent of this receptor: Cytomegalovirus status was reported to be diagnosed by the classifier with high specificity and sensitivity in both the original and validation cohorts. It was suggested by the authors that the approach could potentially be generalized to other disease states and immunological phenotypes. In an earlier analysis of more than 450 of the donors, most TCR beta V segments were observed in productive rearrangements about 90% or about 30% of the time, broadly matching IMGT annotations. Some IMGT-functional V segments, including TRBV6-2 and TRBV6-3, could not be distinguished by the 87-base-pair reads and were therefore excluded. A cluster of highly shared sequence variants was judged likely to be a technical artifact of the sequencing pipeline. Correlated functional status among segregating V segments might reflect linkage disequilibrium, but an unknown experimental factor could not be ruled out. A later genetic analysis associated a missense DCLRE1C variant with V-gene and J-gene trimming of TCR beta chains, and an independent cohort replicated the association. Because counts were too low, 15 or so rarely observed V segments, including chromosome 9 orphons, were excluded from the earlier analysis of some 540 of the donors. Most CMV-associated TCR beta chains appeared to be HLA-restricted in a later analysis, and the HLA associations seemed to be driven largely by CMV exposure. A later analysis reported that several top co-occurrence clusters appeared linked to parvovirus B19, influenza, CMV and Epstein-Barr virus. Compared with equally common non-associated chains, HLA-associated TCR beta chains in a later analysis were more clonally expanded and had lower generation probabilities. Immune exposure information for the cohort was limited to CMV serostatus. A total of about 150 TCR beta chains were listed by the study as associated with cytomegalovirus. A later analysis associated some 17,000 TCR beta sequences with specific HLA alleles at a false discovery rate of 0.05. Roughly uniform sequencing depth across donors was assumed in presence/absence analyses, although this assumption may not hold. According to a later analysis, TCR association rates differed among HLA loci, with DRB1 alleles showing the most associated TCRs and HLA-C alleles showing the fewest. The cohort was sequenced for TCR beta chains only, and without alpha or paired-chain data the features that could be detected were limited. Strong co-occurrence of HLA alleles, especially DR and DQ, made assigning TCR associations to individual alleles difficult. Most TCR sequences were seen in very few donors, while some public TCRs were found in many individuals. Because HLA typing was missing for some donors at each locus, association tests included only the typed subset. A further reported finding was that TCR beta sequences accurately predicted the HLA-A and HLA-B alleles for most subjects in the first cohort. According to a later genetic analysis, donors in an Asian-associated ancestry cluster had fewer N-insertions in productive TCRs than the approximately 650-donor mean. In vitro tests confirmed that three of the cytomegalovirus-associated TCR beta chains recognize cytomegalovirus antigens.

With respect to this clone: The antigen it binds to is not known. No base-level quality is on record; no much larger clone is a single base apart. The identical CDR3 is also encoded by other nucleotide sequences in the sample.

The library came from the immunoSEQ multiplex PCR assay. A mixture of 60 forward primers for TCR Vbeta segments and 13 reverse primers for TCR Jbeta segments was used in the multiplex PCR. The CDR3 region of rearranged TCR beta genes was amplified from genomic DNA with a multiplex PCR assay. The amplified TCR beta libraries were sequenced on the Illumina HiSeq System as 87-base-pair reads. Per the source publication's procedure: A later analysis counted about 82 million unique TCR beta chains across the 666 repertoires, and some 11 million of these chains were shared by at least two donors. To remove PCR and sequencing errors, raw reads were error-corrected and collapsed into unique sequences using a nearest-neighbor algorithm that merged closely related sequences. V, D and J gene segments were assigned by aligning CDR3 sequences to IMGT reference sequences. For a sequence to be retained, a match of at least six nucleotides was required to both a V gene segment and a J gene segment. Rearrangements were called productive when the CDR3 lacked stop codons and stayed in frame with V and J; all others were non-productive. Following IMGT convention, CDR3 was defined as the stretch from the second conserved V-encoded cysteine up to the conserved J-encoded phenylalanine. The earlier analysis of about 560 of the donors excluded any sequence lacking an unambiguous match to a single V gene segment. In an earlier analysis of approximately 500 of the donors, a V segment was called functional when productive rearrangements were above 56.7%, and segregating when the standard deviation between donors exceeded 5%. A statistical classification framework was developed to diagnose cytomegalovirus status using the catalog of TCR beta chain sequences. In a later analysis, V and J genes were assigned by comparing TCR nucleotide sequences against IMGT/GENE-DB human TR gene sequences. A later analysis assigned CDR3 sequences and most-parsimonious VDJ recombination scenarios with the TCRdist pipeline. A later analysis defined each TCR beta chain by its CDR3 amino acid sequence plus V-gene family, and excluded reads lacking a unique V-gene family. As a way to deal with suspected cross-contamination and a sequencing artifact, a later analysis dropped roughly 600 nucleotide sequences that were highly shared and had low generation probability. In a later analysis, a clonal expansion index was calculated for each public chain from normalized within-repertoire ranks of inferred template counts. In a later analysis, generation probabilities were computed with a VDJ recombination model fitted to out-of-frame rearrangements, and the resulting probabilities were checked against IGoR. Hypergeometric tests were used in a later analysis to score TCR-TCR, TCR-HLA and TCR-CMV co-occurrence, with a repertoire-size bias correction applied to the TCR pairs. To estimate false discovery rates, a later analysis permuted the HLA or CMV assignments 20 times. In a later analysis, co-occurring TCRs were grouped using DBSCAN, and TCRdist sequence similarity was added for clustering within HLA-allele-positive subsets. For co-occurrence clustering, repertoires with fewer than 30,000 or more than 120,000 public chains were excluded, along with a handful of repertoires with anomalous nucleotide sharing. Entries here come from immuneACCESS through TCRdb and include only in-frame sequences with V and J called. Some clones fail to appear in such tables; in the studies checked, an unresolved V gene covers under half of the shortfall, and the cause of the remainder is unknown. That table supplies the V and J calls and clone size; D and trimming were determined from the DNA. For this sample the table gives approximately 190,000 clones, of which roughly 80% were detected only once. 2% to 3% of the sample is taken by the ten largest.

The cohort comprised some 700 healthy bone marrow donors. All cohort members were sampled while nominally healthy, although unrecorded immune exposures were likely present. The donor tested CMV seropositive, placing the donor among the roughly 300 seropositive members of the cohort. A peripheral blood sample was collected from each donor, and TCR beta sequencing was performed on peripheral blood mononuclear cells. Genomic DNA extraction from the blood cell samples was performed with the Qiagen DNeasy Blood Extraction Kit. V has 6 bases trimmed and J has 7 bases trimmed; junction bases matching no gene number 8. According to the germline V gene, CDR1 reads SGHTA and CDR2 reads FQGNSA. Counted from cysteine to phenylalanine, this CDR3 has 13 amino acids. Only CDR3 DNA is held: 39 bases, read in frame from base 1.

Recombination connected TRBV7-2 to TRBJ1-2; 7 central bases correspond to TRBD1. Sample: PBMCs. The TCR comes from a woman between 45 and 60 years old in good health and CMV-seropositive. The DNA sequence is as follows: TGTGCCAGCAGTTTAAGAGGGGGCGCTGGCTACACCTTC. This encodes CASSLRGGAGYTF.